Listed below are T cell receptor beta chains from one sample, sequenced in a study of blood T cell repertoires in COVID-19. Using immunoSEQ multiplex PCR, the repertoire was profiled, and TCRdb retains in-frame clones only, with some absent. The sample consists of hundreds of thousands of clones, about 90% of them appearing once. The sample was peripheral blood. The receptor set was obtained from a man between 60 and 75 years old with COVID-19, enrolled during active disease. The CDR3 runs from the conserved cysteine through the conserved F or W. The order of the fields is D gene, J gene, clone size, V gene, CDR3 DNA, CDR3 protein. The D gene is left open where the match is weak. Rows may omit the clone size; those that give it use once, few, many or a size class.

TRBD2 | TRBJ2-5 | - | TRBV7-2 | TGTGCCAGCAGCTTCGGACTAGCGGGGGGGCGCCAAGAGACCCAGTACTTC | CASSFGLAGGRQETQYF
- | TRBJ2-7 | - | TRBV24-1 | TGTGCCACCAGTGACCCGACCGGCTTAGGGGGTTCCTACGAGCAGTACTTC | CATSDPTGLGGSYEQYF
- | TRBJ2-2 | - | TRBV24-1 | TGTGCCACCAGTGATTGGACAGATCCTACCGGGGAGCTGTTTTTT | CATSDWTDPTGELFF
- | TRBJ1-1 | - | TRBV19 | TGTGCCAGTTCACACGTAGGGGCCCAGAACACTGAAGCTTTCTTT | CASSHVGAQNTEAFF
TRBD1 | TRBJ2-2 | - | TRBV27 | TGTGCCAGCAGAGGAGACAGGGGGTACGTGAACACCGGGGAGCTGTTTTTT | CASRGDRGYVNTGELFF
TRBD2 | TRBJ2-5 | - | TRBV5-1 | TGCGCCAGCAGCCCGAGCGGGAAAGGGAGAGAGACCCAGTACTTC | CASSPSGKGRETQYF
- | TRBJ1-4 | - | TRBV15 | TGTGCCACCAGCAGAGACTTAGGGGGGGCTCTTGAAAAACTGTTTTTT | CATSRDLGGALEKLFF
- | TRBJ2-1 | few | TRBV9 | TGTGCCAGCAGCGCCTTTTTCGAGTACAATGAGCAGTTCTTC | CASSAFFEYNEQFF
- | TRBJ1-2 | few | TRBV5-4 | TGTGCCAGCAGCTTGGTCGGACAGAGTATGGGCTACACCTTC | CASSLVGQSMGYTF
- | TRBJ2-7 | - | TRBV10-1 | TGCGCCAGCGTCGGGACTCAGAATCCCTACGAGCAGTACTTC | CASVGTQNPYEQYF
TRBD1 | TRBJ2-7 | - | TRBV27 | TGTGCCAGCAGTCCCGGACAGGGAAGGGCCTACGAGCAGTACTTC | CASSPGQGRAYEQYF
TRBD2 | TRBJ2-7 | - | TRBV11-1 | TGTGCCAGCAGCTCTAGCGGGGGGATATACGAGCAGTACTTC | CASSSSGGIYEQYF
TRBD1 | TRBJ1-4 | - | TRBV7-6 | TGTGCCAGCAGCTTGGGGGACAGGCGTTCAACTAATGAAAAACTGTTTTTT | CASSLGDRRSTNEKLFF
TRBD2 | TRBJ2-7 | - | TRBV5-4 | TGTGCCAGCAGCCCGACTCCGGCTAGCGGCTACGAGCAGTACTTC | CASSPTPASGYEQYF
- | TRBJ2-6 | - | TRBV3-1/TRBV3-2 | TGTGCCAGCATTAACTCTGGGGCCAACGTCCTGACTTTC | CASINSGANVLTF
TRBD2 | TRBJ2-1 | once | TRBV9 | TGTGCCAGCAGCATACGGACTAGCGGGATTGAGCAGTTCTTC | CASSIRTSGIEQFF